The TCR beta chain under discussion was sequenced for a study of blood T cell repertoires in COVID-19. Per the authors' pipeline: Reference gene primer amplification gave estimated nucleated cell counts. TCRdb's copy holds only in-frame clones and misses some; the assay was immunoSEQ multiplex PCR. V and J calls plus clone size are reproduced from that table; the DNA served to infer D and trimming. The repertoire consists of a few hundred thousand clones, with around 90% occurring once and the leading ten covering around 2.3%. The length of the CDR3 is 14 residues. CDR1 SGDLS and CDR2 YYNGEE come from the germline V gene. The trim removed 0 bases at V and 7 bases at J, leaving 2 bases unmatched.

The rearrangement uses TRBV9 and TRBJ1-4, with TRBD1 identical over 8 bases. This clonotype originated in a woman in her fifties or sixties with COVID-19, enrolled during active disease. The specimen was peripheral blood. CDR3 protein: CASSVEQGGEKLFF. CDR3 sequence (DNA): TGTGCCAGCAGCGTAGAACAGGGGGGTGAAAAACTGTTTTTT.